This TCR beta chain was observed in a study of graft-versus-host responses after intestinal transplantation. Study-level information: Tacrolimus and steroids were given for three to four years to all recipients after anti-thymocyte globulin induction.

Method: immunoSEQ multiplex PCR; TCRdb's copy keeps in-frame clones and lacks some. The sample shows about 97,000 clones, 91% of them seen only once. This clone was detected only once. The antigen is undetermined. Trimming took 5 bases from V and 9 from J, leaving 10 bases between them. CDR3 length: 11 amino acids. Germline loops: CDR1 SGHTA, CDR2 FQGNSA. Findings of the study overall: Within allografts, high graft-versus-host to host-versus-graft clonal ratios were seen among patients with graft-donor T cell macrochimerism. With peak circulating GvH clone levels came an association with early post-transplant HvG declines. Recipient marrow held GvH clones, some first seen in ileum or blood.

This TCR was sampled from a human donor who was the organ donor for an intestinal transplant. The V call is TRBV7-2, the J call TRBJ1-2, with a possible D match to TRBD1 (6 bases). Material: unstimulated CD4+ T cells sorted from spleen or lymph node cells, obtained before transplant. This chain's CDR3 is CASSPQGRYTF. The CDR3 nucleotides read TGTGCCAGCAGCCCCCAGGGGCGCTACACCTTC.